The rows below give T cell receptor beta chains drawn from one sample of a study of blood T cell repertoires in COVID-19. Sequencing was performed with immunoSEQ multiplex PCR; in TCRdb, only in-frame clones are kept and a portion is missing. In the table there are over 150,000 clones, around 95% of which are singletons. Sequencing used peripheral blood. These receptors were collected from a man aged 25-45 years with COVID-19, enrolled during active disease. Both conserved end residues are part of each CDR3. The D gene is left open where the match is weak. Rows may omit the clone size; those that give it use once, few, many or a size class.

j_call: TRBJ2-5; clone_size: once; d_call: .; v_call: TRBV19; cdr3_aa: CASSMGTSGQYF; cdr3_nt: TGTGCCAGTAGTATGGGGACATCGGGGCAGTACTTC
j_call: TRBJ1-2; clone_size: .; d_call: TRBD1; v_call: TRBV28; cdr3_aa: CASRLQGGPYGYTF; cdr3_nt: TGTGCCAGCAGATTACAGGGGGGCCCATATGGCTACACCTTC
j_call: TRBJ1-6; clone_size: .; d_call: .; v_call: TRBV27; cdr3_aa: CASSSTPYRGGSSPLHF; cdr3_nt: TGTGCCAGCAGTTCTACGCCCTACAGAGGGGGTTCCTCACCCCTCCACTTT
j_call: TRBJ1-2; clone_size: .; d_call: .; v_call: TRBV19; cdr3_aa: CARLSFWAPFYGYTF; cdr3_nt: TGTGCCAGGCTAAGTTTCTGGGCCCCATTCTATGGCTACACCTTC
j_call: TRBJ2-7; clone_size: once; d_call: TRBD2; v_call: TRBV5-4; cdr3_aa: CASSLRGDSYEQYF; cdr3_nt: TGTGCCAGCAGCCTGCGGGGGGACTCCTACGAGCAGTACTTC
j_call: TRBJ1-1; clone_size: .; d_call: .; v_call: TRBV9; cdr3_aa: CASSVEGRDTEAFF; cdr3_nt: TGTGCCAGCAGCGTCGAAGGGCGGGACACTGAAGCTTTCTTT
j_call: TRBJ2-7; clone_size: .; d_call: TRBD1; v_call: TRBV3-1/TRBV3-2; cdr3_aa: CASSQDGQGVYEQYF; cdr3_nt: TGTGCCAGCAGCCAAGATGGGCAGGGGGTCTACGAGCAGTACTTC
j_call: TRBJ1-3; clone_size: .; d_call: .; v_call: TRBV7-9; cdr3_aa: CASSLVLGNTIYF; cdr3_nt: TGTGCCAGCAGCTTAGTTCTTGGAAACACCATATATTTT
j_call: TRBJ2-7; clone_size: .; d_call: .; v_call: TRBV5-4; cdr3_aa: CASSHSYEQYF; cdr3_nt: TGTGCCAGCAGCCACTCCTACGAGCAGTACTTC
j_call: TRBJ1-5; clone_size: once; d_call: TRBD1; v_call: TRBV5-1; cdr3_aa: CASSLDREGNQPQHF; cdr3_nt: TGCGCCAGCAGCCTAGACAGGGAGGGCAATCAGCCCCAGCATTTT
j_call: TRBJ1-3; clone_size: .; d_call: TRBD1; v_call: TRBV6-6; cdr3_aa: CASSLLGKDRAGGNTIYF; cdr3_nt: TGTGCCAGCAGTCTACTGGGCAAGGACAGGGCTGGTGGAAACACCATATATTTT
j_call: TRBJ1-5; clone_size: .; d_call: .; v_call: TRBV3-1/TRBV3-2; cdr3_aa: CASSQEGLNQPQHF; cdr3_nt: TGTGCCAGCAGCCAAGAGGGACTCAATCAGCCCCAGCATTTT
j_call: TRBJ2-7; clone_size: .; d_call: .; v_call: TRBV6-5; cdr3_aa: CASSRVISYEQYF; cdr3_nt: TGTGCCAGCAGTCGCGTAATATCCTACGAGCAGTACTTC
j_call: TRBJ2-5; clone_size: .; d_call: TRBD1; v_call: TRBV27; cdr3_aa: CASSTLGDRQETQYF; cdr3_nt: TGTGCCAGCAGTACCCTCGGGGACAGACAAGAGACCCAGTACTTC